These 5 T cell receptor beta chains were sequenced from one sample in a study of a mutant IDH1 vaccine in newly diagnosed glioma. Stated time point: week 35, safety follow-up. A 20-mer mutant IDH1 peptide at 300 ug was injected subcutaneously with topical imiquimod. Repertoires were generated with immunoSEQ multiplex PCR, while TCRdb's copy carries only in-frame clones and drops some. The table lists some 42,000 clones, roughly 83% of them singletons, with roughly 5.6% in the top ten. Their antigens are not known. The sample in question was PBMCs, obtained from a glioma patient whose treatment included an IDH1 peptide vaccine. These receptors originate from a woman in her fifties or sixties with glioma.

The chain joins TRBV19 to TRBJ1-2; D is unresolved. V lost 5 bases, J lost 3 bases, and 19 bases lay in between. This CDR3 is built from 16 residues. Per the germline V gene, CDR1 is LNHDA and CDR2 is SQIVND (reference sequence). The CDR3, as DNA: TGTGCCAGTAGTCCCTTTTTAAGACCCTTGGACTATGGCTACACCTTC. It yields the protein CASSPFLRPLDYGYTF.

V is TRBV18 and J is TRBJ2-1; D unclear. V lost 8 bases, J lost 4 bases, and 12 bases lay in between. The CDR3 consists of 13 residues. Germline V CDR1 and CDR2: KGHSH, LQKENI. The CDR3 DNA follows: TGTGCCAGCACGGCCTCCGCTTACAATGAGCAGTTCTTC. The encoded protein is CASTASAYNEQFF.

This chain joins TRBV5-1 and TRBJ1-1; no clear D. Germline CDR1 SGHRS, CDR2 YFSETQ. The CDR3 runs 14 residues. Trimming took off 3 bases at V and 2 bases at J, with 11 bases between the two ends. As DNA, the CDR3 is TGCGCCAGCAGCTGGGCCTGGACTAACACTGAAGCTTTCTTT. This translates into CASSWAWTNTEAFF.

The chain is built from TRBV6-6 and TRBJ2-7; no firm D call. The CDR3 loop spans 14 amino acids. Germline CDR1 and CDR2: MNHNY and SVGAGI (reference sequence). V lost 5 bases and J 0 bases, leaving 11 bases between the germline ends. CDR3 loop: CASSPDLSSYEQYF. Written as DNA, the CDR3 is TGTGCCAGCAGTCCGGACCTGAGCTCCTACGAGCAGTACTTC.

The chain employs TRBV7-8 and TRBJ1-1, with 10 bases fitting TRBD1. The V and J ends lost 5 bases and 0 bases, in that order; junction bases with no gene match: 12. The V gene's germline CDR1 is SGHVS and CDR2 FQNEAQ. CDR3 size: 18 residues. CDR3 coding DNA: TGTGCCAGCAGCACTCCGCGGGACAGGGGATTAATGAACACTGAAGCTTTCTTT. As protein: CASSTPRDRGLMNTEAFF.